This T cell receptor beta chain is from a study of T-cell reconstitution after alpha-beta-depleted transplantation in children. A library of TCRbeta sequences, prepared with unique molecular identifiers, was generated. Using its own MiXCR run on the PCR reads, TCRdb lists one record per CDR3 protein. The sample records roughly 100,000 distinct CDR3 sequences, more than 7% being singletons. Germline values: CDR1 SGHDN, CDR2 FVKESK. V lost 1 base to trimming and J lost 3 bases, with 7 bases between them. The CDR3 runs to 14 residues. Details on this clonotype: This may stem from a read error, because a much larger clone lies one nucleotide away.

The TCR was taken from a human donor who donated a stem cell graft to a child with congenital amegakaryocytic thrombocytopenia. The sequencing here drew on PBMCs from the stem cell graft donor, taken from the stem cell graft. The V and J genes are TRBV14 and TRBJ2-1; the D is unclear. The CDR3 bases are TGTGCCAGCAGCCAAGTAGTGGGCTACAATGAGCAGTTCTTC. Amino acid sequence: CASSQVVGYNEQFF.